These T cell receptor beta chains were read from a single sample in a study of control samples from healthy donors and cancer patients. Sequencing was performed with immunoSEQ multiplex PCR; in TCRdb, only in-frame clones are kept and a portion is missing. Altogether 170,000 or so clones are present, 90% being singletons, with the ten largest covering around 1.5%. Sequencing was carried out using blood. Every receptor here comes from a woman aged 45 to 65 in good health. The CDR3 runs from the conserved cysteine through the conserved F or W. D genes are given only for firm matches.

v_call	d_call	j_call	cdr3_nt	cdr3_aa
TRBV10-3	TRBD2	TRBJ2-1	TGTGCCATCAGTGAGTCGATACTAGCGGGGAGAAGCAATGAGCAGTTCTTC	CAISESILAGRSNEQFF
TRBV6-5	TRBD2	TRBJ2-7	TGTGCCAGCAGTTCCGGACTAGAGACCTACGAGCAGTACTTC	CASSSGLETYEQYF
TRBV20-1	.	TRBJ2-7	TGCAGTGCTAGTCAGCGGGCAGCCTACGAGCAGTACTTC	CSASQRAAYEQYF
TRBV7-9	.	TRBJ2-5	TGTGCCAGCAGCTTAGGGTACGGAGGGGAGACCCAGTACTTC	CASSLGYGGETQYF
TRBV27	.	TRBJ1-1	TGTGCCAGCACAACGTTTTCCAGATCTCGGACTGAAGCTTTCTTT	CASTTFSRSRTEAFF
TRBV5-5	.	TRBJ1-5	TGTGCCAGCAGCTACACAGGTCTTCAGCCCCAGCATTTT	CASSYTGLQPQHF
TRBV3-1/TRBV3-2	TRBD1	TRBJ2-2	TGTGCCAGCAGCCAAGGGACAGGGGGCCATTACACCGGGGAGCTGTTTTTT	CASSQGTGGHYTGELFF
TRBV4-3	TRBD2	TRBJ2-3	TGCGCCAGCAGCCAAGATCACCGAGCGGGGGGTTTCACAGATACGCAGTATTTT	CASSQDHRAGGFTDTQYF
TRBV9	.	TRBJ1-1	TGTGCCAGCAGCGTAGGGGGGCAGGGAGGAGCTTTCTTT	CASSVGGQGGAFF
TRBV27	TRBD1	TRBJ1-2	TGTGCCAGCAGTTTTTCGCCCCGGACAGGGGCCTATGGCTACACCTTC	CASSFSPRTGAYGYTF
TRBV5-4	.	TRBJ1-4	TGTGCCAGCAGCTTGAGTCCAACTAATGAAAAACTGTTTTTT	CASSLSPTNEKLFF
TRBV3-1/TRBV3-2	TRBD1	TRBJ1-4	TGTGCCAGCAGCGATACCGGGACAGGGAGGGAAAAACTGTTTTTT	CASSDTGTGREKLFF
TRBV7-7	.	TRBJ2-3	TGTGCTAGCAGCTTAGTGGGCACAGATACGCAGTATTTT	CASSLVGTDTQYF